This is a list of T cell receptor beta chains from one sample in a study of T cell responses to AZD1222 COVID-19 vaccine. TCRdb's table, derived via immunoSEQ multiplex PCR, lists solely in-frame clones and lacks some. The sample has 100,000 to 150,000 clones; 70% to 90% are singletons. The source was peripheral blood, collected on day 0 of AZD1222 vaccination. The source of these receptors is an adult in good health. CDR3s include the opening cysteine and the closing phenylalanine or tryptophan. The D gene is left open where the match is weak. The size field is filled for only some rows; it gives once, few, many or a size class.

d_gene	j_gene	abundance	v_gene	CDR3aa	CDR3nt
.	TRBJ1-2	.	TRBV4-1	CASSHRRDDYGYTF	TGCGCCAGCAGCCACCGACGGGACGACTATGGCTACACCTTC
TRBD1	TRBJ1-1	once	TRBV30	CAWSVRQGTEAFF	TGTGCCTGGAGTGTCCGACAGGGGACTGAAGCTTTCTTT
TRBD1	TRBJ2-7	.	TRBV3-1/TRBV3-2	CASSLRQGSEQYF	TGTGCCAGCAGCCTCCGACAGGGTTCCGAGCAGTACTTC
.	TRBJ1-2	.	TRBV7-9	CASLAPIGGYTF	TGTGCCAGCTTGGCCCCAATAGGTGGCTACACCTTC
.	TRBJ1-1	.	TRBV6-2/TRBV6-3	CASSYEGRSEAFF	TGTGCCAGCAGTTACGAGGGGCGGAGTGAAGCTTTCTTT
TRBD1	TRBJ1-6	.	TRBV10-3	CAISGGYRGRLDNSPLHF	TGTGCCATCAGTGGGGGCTACAGGGGGCGATTAGACAATTCACCCCTCCACTTT
.	TRBJ1-5	once	TRBV19	CASSVTEVPQHF	TGTGCCAGTAGTGTCACGGAGGTGCCCCAGCATTTT
.	TRBJ1-1	.	TRBV19	CASSKTDWNTEAFF	TGTGCCAGTAGTAAGACGGACTGGAACACTGAAGCTTTCTTT
.	TRBJ2-7	.	TRBV9	CASGRGSYEQYF	TGTGCCAGCGGGCGTGGGTCCTACGAGCAGTACTTC
TRBD1	TRBJ2-2	.	TRBV2	CASSPRGGRGTGELFF	TGTGCCAGCAGTCCGCGAGGGGGCCGTGGCACCGGGGAGCTGTTTTTT
.	TRBJ2-2	once	TRBV9	CASSVTGPGTGELFF	TGTGCCAGCAGCGTTACCGGGCCTGGGACCGGGGAGCTGTTTTTT
.	TRBJ2-1	.	TRBV5-1	CASSDQTRNNEQFF	TGCGCCAGCAGCGATCAGACTAGGAACAATGAGCAGTTCTTC
.	TRBJ1-6	once	TRBV6-5	CASSLGDSPLHF	TGTGCCAGCAGTTTAGGGGATTCACCCCTCCACTTT
.	TRBJ2-7	.	TRBV7-2	CASSLSTGSYEQYF	TGTGCCAGCAGCTTATCAACAGGCTCCTACGAGCAGTACTTC
TRBD1	TRBJ2-3	.	TRBV27	CASFPRQGATDTQYF	TGTGCCAGCTTTCCCCGACAGGGGGCAACAGATACGCAGTATTTT
TRBD1	TRBJ1-2	.	TRBV29-1	CSGTGTGGRGYTF	TGCAGCGGGACCGGGACAGGGGGACGGGGCTACACCTTC
TRBD2	TRBJ2-5	.	TRBV5-1	CASSLGLAGLETQYF	TGCGCCAGCAGCTTGGGACTAGCGGGGTTAGAGACCCAGTACTTC
.	TRBJ1-6	.	TRBV5-1	CASRPGTSDSPLHF	TGCGCCAGCAGACCCGGGACTTCCGATTCACCCCTCCACTTT
TRBD1	TRBJ1-2	.	TRBV28	CASSRQGNYGYTF	TGTGCCAGCAGCCGACAGGGGAACTATGGCTACACCTTC
.	TRBJ2-3	once	TRBV4-2	CASSQEGGAGTDTQYF	TGTGCCAGCAGCCAAGAGGGGGGAGCAGGCACAGATACGCAGTATTTT
.	TRBJ2-5	.	TRBV18	CASSPFTRDEETQYF	TGTGCCAGCTCACCATTCACGCGGGATGAAGAGACCCAGTACTTC
.	TRBJ1-2	.	TRBV2	CATTPLGTNYGYTF	TGTGCCACCACCCCTTTGGGGACTAACTATGGCTACACCTTC
.	TRBJ2-7	.	TRBV28	CASRRGPLGEQYF	TGTGCCAGCAGGAGGGGTCCCCTTGGCGAGCAGTACTTC
.	TRBJ2-1	.	TRBV12-3/TRBV12-4	CASRGSSYNEQFF	TGTGCCAGCCGGGGGAGCTCCTACAATGAGCAGTTCTTC
.	TRBJ1-2	once	TRBV5-1	CATNSGNNYGYTF	TGCGCCACCAACTCAGGGAACAACTATGGCTACACCTTC
.	TRBJ1-3	.	TRBV7-9	CASSPPGLSGNTIYF	TGTGCCAGCAGCCCACCGGGACTCTCTGGAAACACCATATATTTT
TRBD2	TRBJ2-1	few	TRBV7-2	CASSYVAGGPGEQFF	TGTGCCAGCAGCTACGTAGCGGGAGGGCCGGGGGAGCAGTTCTTC
.	TRBJ2-1	once	TRBV11-2	CASSLGLADYNEQFF	TGTGCCAGCAGCTTAGGCCTAGCAGATTACAATGAGCAGTTCTTC
.	TRBJ1-2	.	TRBV4-2	CASSQDGTRGGYGYTF	TGTGCCAGCAGCCAAGATGGGACCAGGGGCGGCTATGGCTACACCTTC
TRBD2	TRBJ2-1	.	TRBV6-1	CASSEKLAGFYNEQFF	TGTGCCAGCAGTGAAAAACTAGCGGGGTTCTACAATGAGCAGTTCTTC
.	TRBJ2-3	.	TRBV12-1	CASSFFPKGPDTQYF	TGTGCCAGCAGCTTTTTCCCCAAGGGCCCAGATACGCAGTATTTT
.	TRBJ2-3	.	TRBV5-8	CASSQGLANTDTQYF	TGTGCCAGCAGCCAGGGACTCGCCAACACAGATACGCAGTATTTT
TRBD1	TRBJ2-7	.	TRBV11-2	CASSPHSTGGHEQYF	TGTGCCAGCAGCCCGCATTCAACAGGGGGCCACGAGCAGTACTTC
.	TRBJ1-1	.	TRBV6-1	CASSDLRVMNTEAFF	TGTGCCAGCAGTGACCTCCGGGTCATGAACACTGAAGCTTTCTTT
TRBD1	TRBJ1-2	.	TRBV7-9	CASSPQTGEGYGYTF	TGTGCCAGCAGCCCCCAGACAGGGGAGGGCTATGGCTACACCTTC
.	TRBJ2-1	.	TRBV9	CASSVALVLSSYNEQFF	TGTGCCAGCAGCGTAGCTTTAGTCTTAAGCTCCTACAATGAGCAGTTCTTC
.	TRBJ2-3	.	TRBV12-3/TRBV12-4	CASSRKGVDTQYF	TGTGCCAGCAGTAGGAAGGGAGTAGATACGCAGTATTTT
.	TRBJ1-1	.	TRBV12-3/TRBV12-4	CASSYGNTEAFF	TGTGCCAGCAGTTACGGGAACACTGAAGCTTTCTTT
.	TRBJ2-3	.	TRBV3-1/TRBV3-2	CASSQGRGGTDTQYF	TGTGCCAGCAGCCAAGGTCGTGGGGGCACAGATACGCAGTATTTT
.	TRBJ1-1	.	TRBV2	CASSLTEGNTEAFF	TGTGCCAGCAGTCTGACAGAAGGGAACACTGAAGCTTTCTTT